The clone carrying this T cell receptor beta chain was counted between two and nine times. The CDR3 length is 13 residues. Germline V CDR1 and CDR2: MNHNS, SASEGT. V was pared by 6 bases and J by 6 bases, with 4 bases of the junction left unmatched. This sample was included in a study of patients and donors after allogeneic stem cell transplantation. TCRdb processed the RT-PCR reads anew with MiXCR; each CDR3 protein has one entry. Of roughly 940,000 distinct CDR3 sequences listed, about 20% were seen once; the top ten hold 6%. The source of this sequence is a human donor who was either an allogeneic HSCT recipient or a stem cell or donor lymphocyte infusion donor (not recorded which). It is not recorded whose cells these are; they may come from a transplant donor. V usage is TRBV6-1 and J usage is TRBJ1-2; TRBD1 agrees at 10 bases. The material sequenced was blood, either unsorted or a sorted T cell fraction (not recorded which). CDR3 sequence reads: CASRPGQGNGYTF. The CDR3 bases are TGTGCCAGCAGGCCGGGACAGGGGAATGGCTACACCTTC.